The 22 T cell receptor beta chains below were found in one sample sequenced in a study of T cells expressing NK-cell markers. TCRdb reanalyzed the 5' RACE reads, giving one entry per CDR3 protein sequence and no DNA. Its table lists 400,000 or so distinct CDR3 sequences. Sample: blood T cells: a sorted CD56 or NKG2C T cell subset, CD4+ or CD8+ T cells, or bulk PBMC T cells (not recorded which). All receptors derive from a woman aged 50 to 60 in good health.

The chain combines TRBV6-5 with TRBJ2-3. The CDR3 extends over 15 amino acids. From germline, CDR1 is MNHEY and CDR2 SVGAGI. CDR3: CASSYSNILTDTQYF.

This chain connects TRBV21-1 to TRBJ2-7; the D gene TCRdb calls, TRBD1, cannot be checked with no DNA. TRBV21-1 is a recognized pseudogene. The CDR3 loop spans 13 amino acids. The CDR3 loop is CASSKKRGRQQYF.

CDR3 in amino acids: CASSLTGMMETQYF. The rearrangement links TRBV12-3 or TRBV12-4 to TRBJ2-5; the TCRdb call, TRBD1, lacks DNA for checking. The CDR3 sequence is 14 residues long.

The chain is built from TRBV12-3 or TRBV12-4 and TRBJ1-2. This CDR3 region has 14 residues. The CDR3 sequence: CASSLQVGPYGYTF.

This CDR3 reads CASSLAGSGGEVNTEAFF. This rearrangement joins TRBV11-2 to TRBJ1-1; absent DNA, TCRdb's TRBD1 call cannot be checked. Germline V lookup: CDR1 SGHAT, CDR2 FQNNGV. The CDR3 is 18 amino acids.

V gene TRBV6-5 combines with J gene TRBJ1-2. CDR1 is MNHEY, CDR2 SVGAGI, per germline. The CDR3 extends over 14 amino acids. CDR3 residues: CASSTGHRNYGYTF.

The CDR3 sequence: CASSLVGRVTEAFF. This chain joins TRBV5-5 and TRBJ1-1. This CDR3 has 14 amino acids. The germline gives CDR1 SGHKS, CDR2 YYEKEE (reference sequence).

The chain joins TRBV29-1 to TRBJ1-5; TCRdb selects TRBD1, and the lack of DNA leaves this call unchecked. Germline CDR1 SQVTM, CDR2 ANQGSEA. The CDR3 length is 14 residues. The CDR3 is CSVVLGGSNQPQHF.

V is TRBV4-1 and J is TRBJ1-4. The CDR3 spans 13 residues. CDR1 is MGHRA, CDR2 YSYEKL, per germline. CDR3 sequence reads: CASRAADGEKLFF.

J is TRBJ2-3 and V is TRBV3-1; with no DNA, the TCRdb D assignment of TRBD1 cannot be verified. The CDR3 contains 16 residues. Germline-derived CDR1 and CDR2 are LGHDT and YNNKEL (reference sequence). CDR3 protein: CASSQSFGGRTDTQYF.

The gene calls are TRBV5-1 and TRBJ2-1. This CDR3 comprises 12 residues. Germline V gene sequence: CDR1 SGHRS, CDR2 YFSETQ. CDR3 residues: CASRREGNEQFF.

The chain is built from TRBV7-9 and TRBJ2-3; TCRdb's D call, TRBD2, is unchecked because there is no DNA. Germline assignment: CDR1 SEHNR and CDR2 FQNEAQ (reference sequence). The CDR3 runs to 17 residues. CDR3 region: CASSLRLAGGTTDTQYF.

The chain has TRBV7-8 and TRBJ2-5; TCRdb designates TRBD2, a call that cannot be tested without DNA. The CDR3 contains 16 residues. Per the germline V gene, CDR1 is SGHVS and CDR2 is FQNEAQ. CDR3 amino acids: CASSSTQLAGQETQYF.

The chain joins TRBV29-1 to TRBJ2-7; the D gene TCRdb calls, TRBD1, cannot be checked with no DNA. The CDR3 has 13 amino acids. Germline V gives CDR1 SQVTM, CDR2 ANQGSEA. The CDR3 protein is CSVEVGGHYEQYF.

The chain is built from TRBV6-6 and TRBJ1-1; TCRdb names TRBD1, which stays unverified in the absence of DNA. This CDR3 has 13 amino acids. Germline V gene lookup returns CDR1 MNHNY and CDR2 SVGAGI (reference sequence). This chain's CDR3 is CASSPRTNTEAFF.

The gene calls are TRBV11-1 and TRBJ2-4; as DNA is missing, the TRBD1 call by TCRdb cannot be tested. CDR1 and CDR2 from the germline V gene are SGHAT and FQDESV (reference sequence). The CDR3 contains 13 residues. This chain's CDR3 is CASSTGRKDIQYF.

The chain employs TRBV10-3 and TRBJ1-1; the D call of TRBD1 rests on TCRdb alone, since no DNA is present to check it. Germline V gene sequence: CDR1 ENHRY, CDR2 SYGVKD. CDR3 length equals 15 residues. CDR3 loop: CAISDPRGASTEAFF.

The CDR3 reads CASKNQQGADTQYF. The V and J genes are TRBV5-1 and TRBJ2-3; TCRdb calls TRBD1, which cannot be checked without DNA. This CDR3 is built from 14 residues. CDR1 is SGHRS, CDR2 YFSETQ, per germline.

The rearrangement uses TRBV5-1 and TRBJ2-1; the D call from TCRdb, TRBD1, cannot be confirmed without DNA. The CDR3 sequence is 16 residues long. Germline V gives CDR1 SGHRS, CDR2 YFSETQ. CDR3 protein: CASSSSGGSSYNEQFF.

The chain combines TRBV5-1 with TRBJ2-1; TCRdb calls TRBD1, which cannot be checked without DNA. CDR1 is SGHRS and CDR2 is YFSETQ in the germline V gene. The CDR3 is 14 residues long. The CDR3 reads CASSLVVGAGEQFF. The full variable domain, completed using reference TRBV5-1 and TRBJ2-1, is KAGVTQTPRYLIKTRGQQVTLSCSPISGHRSVSWYQQTPGQGLQFLFEYFSETQRNKGNFPGRFSGRQFSNSRSEMNVSTLELGDSALYLCASSLVVGAGEQFFGPGTRLTVL.

The chain is built from TRBV3-1 and TRBJ2-7; TCRdb calls TRBD2, which cannot be checked without DNA. The germline V gene encodes CDR1 LGHDT and CDR2 YNNKEL (reference sequence). CDR3 length equals 14 residues. CDR3 loop: CASSQAGGISEQYF.

The rearrangement joins TRBV5-1 to TRBJ2-3; absent DNA, TCRdb's TRBD2 call cannot be checked. Germline CDR1 reads SGHRS; CDR2 reads YFSETQ. This CDR3 is built from 16 residues. The CDR3 is CASSVRVSGSTDTQYF.